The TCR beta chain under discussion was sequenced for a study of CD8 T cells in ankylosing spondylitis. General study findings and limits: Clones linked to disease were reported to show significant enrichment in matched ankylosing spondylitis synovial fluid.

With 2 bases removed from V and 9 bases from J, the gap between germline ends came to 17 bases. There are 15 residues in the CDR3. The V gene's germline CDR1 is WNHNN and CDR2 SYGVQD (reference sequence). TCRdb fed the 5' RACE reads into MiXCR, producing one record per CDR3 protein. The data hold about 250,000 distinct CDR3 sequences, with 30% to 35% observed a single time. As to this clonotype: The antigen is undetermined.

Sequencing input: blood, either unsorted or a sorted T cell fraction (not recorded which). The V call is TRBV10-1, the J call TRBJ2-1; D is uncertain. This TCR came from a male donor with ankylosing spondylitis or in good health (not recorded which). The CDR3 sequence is CASSENFVTRPEQFF. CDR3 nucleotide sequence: TGCGCCAGCAGTGAGAATTTTGTTACGAGGCCTGAGCAGTTCTTC.